Presented here are 27 T cell receptor beta chains from one specimen sequenced in a study of T cells after yellow fever vaccination. TCRdb ran MiXCR on the 5' RACE reads and lists one entry per CDR3 protein. The sample consists of hundreds of thousands of distinct CDR3 sequences, 8% to 10% of them appearing once. The starting material was PBMCs, obtained on the day of the first yellow fever vaccination. The receptors come from a man aged 18 to 30 who received the YFV17D yellow fever vaccine.

This clonotype was found a few times. The chain couples TRBV9 to TRBJ2-5; 9 bases line up with TRBD1. Germline CDR1 and CDR2: SGDLS and YYNGEE. CDR3 length: 16 amino acids. V lost 4 bases, J lost 1 base, and 8 bases stayed unmatched. The DNA for the CDR3 is TGTGCCAGCAGCCCCTGGACAGGGGCGATCCAAGAGACCCAGTACTTC. This translates into CASSPWTGAIQETQYF.

This clonotype was detected only a few times. This chain joins TRBV15 and TRBJ1-5; 12 bases line up with TRBD1. V dropped 1 base and J dropped 6; count of bases not matched to a gene: 4. Looked up from germline, CDR1 is LNHNV and CDR2 is YYDKDF (reference sequence). There are 16 residues in the CDR3. CDR3 protein: CATSRAGQGAAQPQHF. Written as DNA, the CDR3 is TGTGCCACCAGCAGAGCGGGACAGGGGGCAGCTCAGCCCCAGCATTTT.

V usage is TRBV7-2 and J usage is TRBJ2-1; D uncertain. This CDR3 has 11 amino acids. Looked up from germline, CDR1 is SGHTA and CDR2 is FQGNSA. V lost 5 bases and J lost 12, with 11 bases in between. The CDR3 here is CASSARSGQFF. Here the CDR3 DNA reads TGTGCCAGCAGCGCTAGGTCGGGGCAGTTCTTC.

This clonotype was detected a few times. The chain is built from TRBV20-1 and TRBJ2-3; D may be TRBD2 (6 bases). This CDR3 is 13 amino acids long. Trimming left V 6 bases short and J 1 base short, with 11 bases between. Germline CDR1 and CDR2: DFQATT and SNEGSKA (reference sequence). The CDR3 DNA is TGCAGTGCCGGGACTCCCGGCACAGATACGCAGTATTTT. This sequence encodes CSAGTPGTDTQYF.

This clonotype was counted ten times or more. The rearrangement joins TRBV9 to TRBJ2-2; D not resolved. V was trimmed by 0 bases and J by 7 bases, leaving 10 bases between them. This CDR3 spans 14 amino acids. Per the germline V gene, CDR1 is SGDLS and CDR2 is YYNGEE. The CDR3 reads CASSVVLTGGELFF. The CDR3 DNA reads as TGTGCCAGCAGCGTAGTGTTGACTGGCGGGGAGCTGTTTTTT.

The rearrangement joins TRBV4-3 to TRBJ2-7; D might be TRBD1 (5 bases). CDR1 and CDR2 from the germline V gene are LGHNA and YSLEER. This CDR3 spans 20 amino acids. Trimming cost V 1 base and J 0 bases, with 25 bases left between them. The CDR3 DNA reads TGCGCCAGCAGCCAAGGGACAAACTGGTATCTTAGGTCCGACTCCTACGAGCAGTACTTC. This sequence encodes CASSQGTNWYLRSDSYEQYF.

This clonotype has more than one count but fewer than ten. This sequence joins TRBV18 and TRBJ2-7; either TRBD1 or TRBD2 may supply D (5 bases each). V lost 2 bases, J lost 5 bases, and 10 bases lay in between. This CDR3 comprises 13 residues. Germline CDR1 is KGHSH and CDR2 is LQKENI. CDR3 sequence: CASSPTGTHEQYV. The CDR3 nucleotides read TGTGCCAGCTCACCAACCGGGACCCACGAGCAGTACGTC.

In this sample, this clonotype turned up a few times. The rearrangement joins TRBV18 to TRBJ2-5, with D possibly matching TRBD2 (6 bases). CDR1 KGHSH and CDR2 LQKENI come from the germline V gene. The CDR3 has 16 amino acids. The V and J ends lost 1 base and 10 bases respectively, with 22 bases between them. CDR3 in amino acids: CASSPLGGATDKSQYF. For the CDR3, the DNA is TGTGCCAGCTCACCACTCGGGGGAGCCACGGATAAGAGCCAGTACTTC.

This chain joins TRBV7-9 and TRBJ1-1; the D gene is possibly TRBD1 (5 bases). V lost 5 bases and J 10 bases, leaving 17 bases between the germline ends. The CDR3 loop spans 13 amino acids. Germline CDR1 reads SEHNR; CDR2 reads FQNEAQ (reference sequence). The CDR3 region has the DNA TGTGCCAGCAGCGCCCCGAGTGGGGGGGGAGCTTTCTTT. Its translation: CASSAPSGGGAFF.

In this sample, this clonotype turned up a few times. The rearrangement links TRBV5-4 to TRBJ1-3, with 7 bases identical to TRBD1. CDR1 is SGHNT, CDR2 YYREEE, per germline (reference sequence). This CDR3 contains 14 residues. Losses at the gene ends were 1 base for V and 7 bases for J; bases not matched to a gene: 5. The CDR3 loop reads CASSLPGTANTIYF. CDR3 coding DNA: TGTGCCAGCAGCTTGCCCGGGACAGCGAACACCATATATTTT.

The chain combines TRBV4-1 with TRBJ1-2, with no clear D. The ends were cut back, 0 bases at V and 5 bases at J, with 13 bases in the middle. The CDR3 is made up of 15 amino acids. Germline V gene data show CDR1 as MGHRA and CDR2 as YSYEKL. The CDR3 bases are TGCGCCAGCAGCCAAGATCCTGGGGATCTTTATGGCTACACCTTC. This gives the protein CASSQDPGDLYGYTF.

The rearrangement uses TRBV7-9 and TRBJ1-4; D unclear. Germline CDR1 reads SEHNR; CDR2 reads FQNEAQ (reference sequence). This CDR3 is 12 amino acids long. The V end was cut by 4 bases, the J end by 7 bases, with 7 bases between. In DNA form, the CDR3 reads TGTGCCAGCAGCTCCTACAGTGAAAAACTGTTTTTT. Amino acid sequence: CASSSYSEKLFF.

This clonotype has a handful of counts. The V call is TRBV5-6, the J call TRBJ2-3, with D perhaps TRBD1 (6 bases). CDR3 size: 14 residues. The ends were cut back, 3 bases at V and 4 bases at J, with 12 bases in the middle. The germline V gene encodes CDR1 SGHDT and CDR2 YYEEEE. CDR3 sequence: CASSWKQGADTQYF. The CDR3 nucleotides are TGTGCCAGCAGCTGGAAACAGGGCGCAGATACGCAGTATTTT. Combining the CDR3 with reference TRBV5-6 and TRBJ2-3 gives the whole variable domain DAGVTQSPTHLIKTRGQQVTLRCSPKSGHDTVSWYQQALGQGPQFIFQYYEEEERQRGNFPDRFSGHQFPNYSSELNVNALLLGDSALYLCASSWKQGADTQYFGPGTRLTVL.

V usage is TRBV4-1 and J usage is TRBJ1-1, with D hard to call. With 1 base removed from V and 0 bases from J, the gap between germline ends came to 9 bases. The germline gives CDR1 MGHRA, CDR2 YSYEKL. The CDR3 runs 15 residues. The chain's CDR3 is CASSQGAGMNTEAFF. The CDR3 DNA reads TGCGCCAGCAGCCAAGGGGCCGGAATGAACACTGAAGCTTTCTTT.

In this sample, this clonotype turned up many times. This chain joins TRBV12-3 or TRBV12-4 and TRBJ2-5, with D tentatively TRBD2 (5 bases). This CDR3 region has 13 residues. V was pared by 3 bases and J by 5 bases, with 10 bases between. This CDR3 is CASSLNGVETQYF. The CDR3 DNA follows: TGTGCCAGCAGTTTGAACGGGGTTGAGACCCAGTACTTC.

The rearrangement uses TRBV4-2 and TRBJ2-3, with TRBD2 matching 9 bases. The germline CDR1 and CDR2 sequences are LGHNA and YNFKEQ. CDR3 length: 16 residues. After removal of 5 bases from V and 6 bases from J, the junction contained 12 bases not matched to a gene. The CDR3 region is CASSFATGTSIDTQYF. In nucleotides, the CDR3 is TGTGCCAGCAGCTTCGCTACCGGGACTAGCATCGATACGCAGTATTTT.

In this sample, this clonotype turned up a few times. The chain has TRBV2 and TRBJ2-5; 9 nucleotides match TRBD1. Germline CDR1 reads SNHLY; CDR2 reads FYNNEI. The CDR3 sequence is 14 residues long. J was trimmed by 3 bases and V by 8 bases; bases with no gene match: 7. CDR3 DNA sequence: TGTGCCAGCGGGAGTGGGACAGGGAAAGAGACCCAGTACTTC. It is translated as CASGSGTGKETQYF.

The table lists this clonotype with a few counts. This sequence joins TRBV7-2 and TRBJ1-5; weak D call: TRBD1 (5 bases). CDR3 length: 15 amino acids. CDR1 is SGHTA, CDR2 FQGNSA, per germline. Trimming removed 1 base at V and 2 bases at J, with 9 bases between. CDR3 amino acids: CASSLVSRGNQPQHF. DNA of the CDR3: TGTGCCAGCAGCTTAGTTTCCAGGGGCAATCAGCCCCAGCATTTT.

In this sample, this clonotype turned up a few times. This sequence joins TRBV7-2 and TRBJ2-1, with TRBD1 identical over 10 bases. There are 14 residues in the CDR3. Germline loops: CDR1 SGHTA, CDR2 FQGNSA. Losses at the gene ends were 5 bases for V and 8 bases for J; bases not matched to a gene: 6. In DNA form, the CDR3 reads TGTGCCAGCAGCCGGGACAGGGGTTGGGATGAGCAGTTCTTC. Protein: CASSRDRGWDEQFF.

This clonotype was found a few times. The chain uses TRBV5-1 and TRBJ2-4, with D possibly TRBD1 on 6 matching bases. The CDR3 spans 16 residues. Germline CDR1 reads SGHRS; CDR2 reads YFSETQ. Trimming left V 4 bases short and J 0 bases short, with 14 bases between. CDR3 in amino acids: CASSPGTSIAKNIQYF. The CDR3 DNA reads as TGCGCCAGCAGCCCGGGGACATCGATAGCCAAAAACATTCAGTACTTC. The complete variable domain, with remaining parts taken from reference TRBV5-1 and TRBJ2-4, reads KAGVTQTPRYLIKTRGQQVTLSCSPISGHRSVSWYQQTPGQGLQFLFEYFSETQRNKGNFPGRFSGRQFSNSRSEMNVSTLELGDSALYLCASSPGTSIAKNIQYFGAGTRLSVL.

The J gene is TRBJ2-3, the V gene TRBV6-5; D is uncertain. Deletions cut 2 bases from V and 4 bases from J, with 16 bases between. The CDR3 has 16 amino acids. Germline CDR1 MNHEY, CDR2 SVGAGI. In DNA, the CDR3 is TGTGCCAGCAGTTACCAGGACCTGGGTCTATCAGATACGCAGTATTTT. Translating it yields CASSYQDLGLSDTQYF.

This clonotype has ten or more counts. The V call is TRBV4-3, the J call TRBJ1-2; 9 positions match TRBD1. Trimming removed 4 bases from V and 7 bases from J; junction bases left unmatched: 7. CDR3 length equals 14 residues. In germline, CDR1 is LGHNA, CDR2 YSLEER. Here the CDR3 DNA reads TGCGCCAGCAGCCCTATGACAGGGGGGGGTGGCTACACCTTC. As protein: CASSPMTGGGGYTF.

The chain is built from TRBV5-4 and TRBJ2-3; a possible D gene is TRBD1 (6 bases). This CDR3 has 16 amino acids. V dropped 7 bases and J dropped 2 bases, with 20 bases sitting between them. Germline V gene data show CDR1 as SGHNT and CDR2 as YYREEE (reference sequence). CDR3 loop: CASSKAGASDTDTQYF. CDR3 nucleotides: TGTGCCAGCTCCAAAGCAGGGGCCTCTGACACAGATACGCAGTATTTT.

This clonotype has only a few counts. This chain joins TRBV11-2 and TRBJ2-7, with D possibly matching TRBD1 (6 bases). Germline lookup yields CDR1 SGHAT and CDR2 FQNNGV. There are 14 residues in the CDR3. V was trimmed by 4 bases and J by 4 bases, leaving 14 bases between them. The CDR3 sequence: CASSSGDRRYEQYF. The CDR3 DNA reads TGTGCCAGCAGCTCCGGCGACAGGAGGTACGAGCAGTACTTC.

This clonotype was seen at least ten times. The CDR3 sequence is CASSVFPGEVADTQYF. CDR3 DNA: TGTGCCAGCAGCGTATTCCCAGGGGAGGTTGCAGATACGCAGTATTTT. This chain joins TRBV9 and TRBJ2-3, with D possibly called TRBD1 or TRBD2 (6 bases each). The V gene lost 1 base and the J gene lost 4 bases, with 16 bases spanning the gap. Germline-derived CDR1 and CDR2 are SGDLS and YYNGEE. This CDR3 is 16 amino acids long.

This clonotype showed up just a few times. The chain combines TRBV24-1 with TRBJ2-5; D call uncertain. The CDR3 is 14 residues long. Germline CDR1 KGHDR, CDR2 SFDVKD. Trimming pared 4 bases from V and 4 bases from J, leaving 12 bases between. The CDR3 DNA sequence: TGTGCCACCAGTGAGGGAATGACACGAGAGACCCAGTACTTC. Translating gives CATSEGMTRETQYF.

The J gene is TRBJ1-1, the V gene TRBV19; no reliable D call. V lost 4 bases and J 5 bases, leaving 17 bases between the germline ends. Per germline, CDR1 LNHDA and CDR2 SQIVND (reference sequence). CDR3 length equals 15 residues. DNA of the CDR3: TGTGCCAGTAGTAGCATGTCGGCCCACGGGACTGAAGCTTTCTTT. It codes for CASSSMSAHGTEAFF.